A selection of T cell receptor beta chains follows, all from one sample in a study of blood T cells in healthy people across ages. TCRdb itself ran the 5' RACE reads through MiXCR, one entry per CDR3 protein. The sample has approximately 800,000 distinct CDR3 sequences, about 46% seen once. Sequenced material: blood. The receptors shown here come from an older man in good health. Each CDR3 is given with its conserved first and last residue. Each record gives: J gene, clone size, V gene, D gene, CDR3 DNA, CDR3 protein. D genes are given only for firm matches. Only some rows state a clone size, as once, few, many or a class for expanded clones.

j_gene: TRBJ1-1
abundance: once
v_gene: TRBV20-1
d_gene: -
CDR3nt: TGCAGTGCTAGGGGAGGACGGAACACTGAAGCTTTCTTT
CDR3aa: CSARGGRNTEAFF

j_gene: TRBJ1-1
abundance: -
v_gene: TRBV14
d_gene: -
CDR3nt: TGTGCCAGCAGCCAAGATCTCGGTCGAAACACTGAAGCTTTCTTT
CDR3aa: CASSQDLGRNTEAFF

j_gene: TRBJ2-7
abundance: -
v_gene: TRBV11-3
d_gene: -
CDR3nt: TGTGCCAGCAGCCCGGCGGGCAGGGCCCACGAGCAGTACTTC
CDR3aa: CASSPAGRAHEQYF

j_gene: TRBJ2-1
abundance: few
v_gene: TRBV25-1
d_gene: TRBD2
CDR3nt: TGTGCCAGCAGTGCACTAGCGGGAGCCCCCGGCGTGGAGCAGTTCTTC
CDR3aa: CASSALAGAPGVEQFF

j_gene: TRBJ2-5
abundance: -
v_gene: TRBV21-1
d_gene: -
CDR3nt: TGTGCCAGCGTCAGAGAGCAGTACTTC
CDR3aa: CASVREQYF

j_gene: TRBJ2-4
abundance: -
v_gene: TRBV29-1
d_gene: -
CDR3nt: TGCAGCGTTGAAGGGGGAGCCAAAAACATTCAGTACTTC
CDR3aa: CSVEGGAKNIQYF

j_gene: TRBJ2-6
abundance: -
v_gene: TRBV5-1
d_gene: -
CDR3nt: TGCGCCAGCAGCAACTACTCTGGGGCCAACGTCCTGACTTTC
CDR3aa: CASSNYSGANVLTF

j_gene: TRBJ2-3
abundance: -
v_gene: TRBV29-1
d_gene: TRBD2
CDR3nt: TGCAGCGCCCGGACTAGCGGGATTTTGGATACGCAGTATTTT
CDR3aa: CSARTSGILDTQYF

j_gene: TRBJ2-2
abundance: -
v_gene: TRBV7-9
d_gene: TRBD2
CDR3nt: TGTGCCAGCAGCGCGACTAGCGGGGGGACCGGGGAGCTGTTTTTT
CDR3aa: CASSATSGGTGELFF

j_gene: TRBJ2-3
abundance: -
v_gene: TRBV30
d_gene: -
CDR3nt: TGTGCCTGGAGTAATCAGGCGGATACGCAGTATTTT
CDR3aa: CAWSNQADTQYF

j_gene: TRBJ2-1
abundance: few
v_gene: TRBV7-3
d_gene: TRBD2
CDR3nt: TGTGCCAGCAGCACCCATGATCTAGCGGGAGGCGGAAATGAGCAGTTCTTC
CDR3aa: CASSTHDLAGGGNEQFF

j_gene: TRBJ2-5
abundance: many
v_gene: TRBV12-3/TRBV12-4
d_gene: TRBD2
CDR3nt: TGTGCCAGCAGTCGTAGCGGGGGGCAAGAGACCCAGTACTTC
CDR3aa: CASSRSGGQETQYF

j_gene: TRBJ1-1
abundance: -
v_gene: TRBV15
d_gene: TRBD1
CDR3nt: TGTGCCACCAACAGAAACACAGGGGAGAACACTGAAGCTTTCTTT
CDR3aa: CATNRNTGENTEAFF

j_gene: TRBJ2-1
abundance: few
v_gene: TRBV20-1
d_gene: TRBD2
CDR3nt: TGCAGTGGTAAGGGGGCTAGCGGGAGAAATGAGCAGTTCTTC
CDR3aa: CSGKGASGRNEQFF

j_gene: TRBJ2-3
abundance: few
v_gene: TRBV24-1
d_gene: -
CDR3nt: TGTGCCACCAGTGAGACAGGAGCCACAGATACGCAGTATTTT
CDR3aa: CATSETGATDTQYF

j_gene: TRBJ2-5
abundance: -
v_gene: TRBV4-2
d_gene: TRBD2
CDR3nt: TGTGCCAGCAGCCAAGAAGGCGGCATTTCGAACAGCGGGAGGTCCCGGATCCAAGAGACCCAGTACTTC
CDR3aa: CASSQEGGISNSGRSRIQETQYF

j_gene: TRBJ2-1
abundance: few
v_gene: TRBV6-6
d_gene: TRBD2
CDR3nt: TGTGCCAGCAGTTACGCCCCGGGACTAGGAGGCAATGAGCAGTTCTTC
CDR3aa: CASSYAPGLGGNEQFF

j_gene: TRBJ2-7
abundance: few
v_gene: TRBV7-2
d_gene: TRBD2
CDR3nt: TGTGCCAGCAGCTGGGGGACTAGCGGATCCTACGAGCAGTACTTC
CDR3aa: CASSWGTSGSYEQYF

j_gene: TRBJ2-1
abundance: many
v_gene: TRBV27
d_gene: TRBD1
CDR3nt: TGTGCCAGCAGTTCCCCGGGACAGGGGTTTTGGTATGAGCAGTTCTTC
CDR3aa: CASSSPGQGFWYEQFF

j_gene: TRBJ2-5
abundance: few
v_gene: TRBV21-1
d_gene: -
CDR3nt: TGTGCCAGGTGGATCCAAGAGACCCAGTACTTC
CDR3aa: CARWIQETQYF

j_gene: TRBJ2-7
abundance: few
v_gene: TRBV5-6
d_gene: -
CDR3nt: TGTGCCAGCCTGGGGGAATACGGGAACGAGCAGTACTTC
CDR3aa: CASLGEYGNEQYF